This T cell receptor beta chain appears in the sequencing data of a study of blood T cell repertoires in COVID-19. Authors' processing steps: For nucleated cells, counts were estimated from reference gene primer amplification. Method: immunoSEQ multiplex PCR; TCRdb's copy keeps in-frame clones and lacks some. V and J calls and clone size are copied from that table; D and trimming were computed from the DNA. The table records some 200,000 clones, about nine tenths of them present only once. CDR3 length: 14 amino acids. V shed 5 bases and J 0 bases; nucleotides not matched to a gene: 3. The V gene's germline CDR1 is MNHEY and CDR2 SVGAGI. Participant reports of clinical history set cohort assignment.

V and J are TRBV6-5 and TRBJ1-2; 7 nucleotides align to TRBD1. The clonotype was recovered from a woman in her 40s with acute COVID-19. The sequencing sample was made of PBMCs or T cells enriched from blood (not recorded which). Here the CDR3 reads CASSRTGTNYGYTF. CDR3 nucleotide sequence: TGTGCCAGCAGTCGGACAGGTACTAACTATGGCTACACCTTC.